This TCR beta chain was profiled in a study of cytomegalovirus exposure and HLA in healthy donors. Study-wide findings and caveats: Presence/absence analyses rested on an assumption that sequencing depth was roughly uniform across donors.

Turning to this clone: The antigen is unknown.

In the PCR, 60 Vbeta and 13 Jbeta primers were used. Sequencing was performed with immunoSEQ multiplex PCR; in TCRdb, only in-frame clones are kept and a portion is missing. The sample totals around 160,000 clones. The ends were cut back, 4 bases at V and 0 bases at J, with 13 bases in the middle. This CDR3 is built from 15 residues. CDR1 and CDR2 from the germline V gene are SGDLS and YYNGEE. The rearrangement uses TRBV9 and TRBJ1-2; D not resolved. The specimen sequenced was PBMCs. The source of this sequence is a woman between 45 and 60 years old in good health and CMV-seronegative. The CDR3 DNA sequence: TGTGCCAGCAGCTTGGCAGCGTTTCCTAACTATGGCTACACCTTC. It encodes CASSLAAFPNYGYTF.